The 9 T cell receptor beta chains in this list originate from one sample, sequenced in a study of CDR3 diversity in severe acne. One entry per CDR3 protein, called by TCRdb with MiXCR from the PCR reads. This table has approximately 90,000 distinct CDR3 sequences, around half appearing once. Sequencing was performed on blood. The receptors derive from a male donor in good health, serving as a control.

The chain combines TRBV20-1 with TRBJ2-7; 12 nucleotides align to TRBD1. The germline CDR1 and CDR2 sequences are DFQATT and SNEGSKA (reference sequence). The CDR3 runs 16 residues. Trimming cost V 0 bases and J 6 bases; bases outside gene matches: 9. The CDR3 DNA follows: TGCAGTGCTAGAGAAGGGGTTGGGACAGGGGGCTCCGAGCAGTACTTC. This gives the protein CSAREGVGTGGSEQYF.

A word on this clonotype: This may arise from a read error, as a much more abundant clone is one base away. The missing conserved phenylalanine or tryptophan at the end of this CDR3 makes a read error likely. The gene calls are TRBV10-2 and TRBJ2-3; 10 bases align to TRBD2. This CDR3 contains 17 residues. Trimming at V came to 4 bases and at J to 7 bases, leaving 14 bases not matched to a gene. Looked up from germline, CDR1 is WSHSY and CDR2 is SAAADI. Here the CDR3 reads CASSATLSGGLQNTQYS. CDR3 DNA sequence: TGCGCCAGCAGTGCCACCCTTAGCGGGGGGTTACAGAATACGCAGTATTCT.

This clonotype was observed a few times. For the CDR3, the DNA is TGTGCCAGCAGGGAGCAGGGAGCCCTCACAGATACGCAGTATTTT. Its protein product is CASREQGALTDTQYF. The chain links TRBV7-3 to TRBJ2-3; D possibly uses TRBD1 or TRBD2 (5 bases each). Between the trimmed V and J ends, which lost 6 bases and 2 bases, there was a span of 15 bases. Germline loops: CDR1 SGHTA, CDR2 FQGTGA. The CDR3 sequence is 15 residues long.

The V and J genes are TRBV7-2 and TRBJ2-3; possible D gene TRBD2, 6 bases. CDR1 is SGHTA, CDR2 FQGNSA, per germline. CDR3 length: 16 amino acids. Trimming took off 2 bases at V and 0 bases at J, with 12 bases between the two ends. The chain's CDR3 is CASSLIPGVSTDTQYF. The CDR3 nucleotides read TGTGCCAGCAGCTTAATCCCGGGGGTGAGCACAGATACGCAGTATTTT.

Note on this clonotype: The missing conserved phenylalanine or tryptophan at the end of this CDR3 makes a read error likely. This chain connects TRBV15 to TRBJ2-7, with D perhaps assigned TRBD1 or TRBD2 (6 bases each). Germline values: CDR1 LNHNV, CDR2 YYDKDF (reference sequence). This CDR3 comprises 16 residues. With 3 bases removed from V and 5 bases from J, the gap between germline ends came to 20 bases. The CDR3 DNA sequence: TGTGCCACCAGCAGGGATCCCGGGGGCCCCCCGCACGAGCAGTACTCC. It specifies CATSRDPGGPPHEQYS.

This chain connects TRBV5-4 to TRBJ2-7; TRBD1 matches at 9 bases. The CDR3 has 13 amino acids. Per the germline V gene, CDR1 is SGHNT and CDR2 is YYREEE (reference sequence). Unmatched junction bases numbered 8, after V lost 7 bases and J lost 6 bases. The CDR3 DNA reads TGTGCCAGCGGCGGACGGACAGGGGTCGAGCAGTACTTC. It specifies CASGGRTGVEQYF.

The CDR3 here is CSVSWTGGRTEAFF. The CDR3 coding sequence is TGCAGCGTTTCCTGGACAGGGGGGAGAACTGAAGCTTTCTTT. This chain connects TRBV29-1 to TRBJ1-1, with 10 bases aligning to TRBD1. The CDR3 consists of 14 residues. J gave up 5 bases and V 5 bases, and 8 bases lay outside the gene matches. Germline V CDR1 and CDR2: SQVTM, ANQGSEA.

In its sample, this clonotype was seen a few times. The V and J genes are TRBV20-1 and TRBJ1-6; 10 bases are a match to TRBD1. This CDR3 comprises 15 residues. CDR1 and CDR2 from the germline V gene are DFQATT and SNEGSKA (reference sequence). Trimming cost V 5 bases and J 12 bases; bases outside gene matches: 13. CDR3 DNA sequence: TGCAGTGCTCGAAAAAATCTGGACAGGGGGTTACCCCTCCACTTT. It encodes CSARKNLDRGLPLHF.

The J gene is TRBJ1-1, the V gene TRBV15; D remains unclear. Trimming pared 3 bases from V and 1 base from J, leaving 15 bases between. The CDR3 sequence is 16 residues long. CDR1 is LNHNV and CDR2 is YYDKDF in the germline V gene (reference sequence). The DNA for the CDR3 is TGTGCCACCAGCAGCCAGCTTTCGACGGAGAACACTGAAGCTTTCTTT. This sequence encodes CATSSQLSTENTEAFF.